These 19 T cell receptor beta chains were all obtained from the same sample, sequenced in a study of breast tumors, draining lymph nodes, adjacent tissues. Samples came from axillary lymph nodes draining the breast cancer. TCRdb called the multiplex PCR reads again in MiXCR, with one record for every CDR3 protein. The sample has around 230,000 distinct CDR3 sequences; about a third are singletons. Specimen: axillary lymph node tissue. Receptors were obtained from a female donor with breast cancer. Some clones in this sample may be carry-over from other donors' samples.

This clonotype was detected ten times or more. The gene calls are TRBV20-1 and TRBJ2-3, with 7 bases lining up with TRBD2. Per germline, CDR1 DFQATT and CDR2 SNEGSKA (reference sequence). The CDR3 is made up of 16 amino acids. The trim removed 4 bases at V and 0 bases at J, leaving 10 bases unmatched. The CDR3 loop is CSATYRLAVSTDTQYF. In DNA form, the CDR3 reads TGCAGTGCTACCTATAGGCTAGCGGTTAGCACAGATACGCAGTATTTT.

This clonotype appeared many times. The chain joins TRBV7-6 to TRBJ2-7, with a weak D call TRBD2 (5 bases). The V end lost 5 bases, the J end lost 0 bases, and 14 bases lay between the germline ends. The CDR3 spans 15 residues. The germline V gene has CDR1 SGHVS and CDR2 FNYEAQ. The CDR3, as DNA: TGTGCCAGCAGCGCCGGGGAACTAAGCTCCTACGAGCAGTACTTC. Translating it yields CASSAGELSSYEQYF.

The chain carries TRBV27 and TRBJ1-4, with 9 bases aligning to TRBD1. Germline CDR1 reads MNHEY; CDR2 reads SMNVEV (reference sequence). V lost 6 bases to trimming and J lost 7 bases; unmatched junction nucleotides: 3. The length of the CDR3 is 13 residues. The CDR3 sequence is CASRTTGGEKLFF. DNA of the CDR3: TGTGCCAGCAGAACGACAGGGGGTGAAAAACTGTTTTTT.

This clonotype was picked up many times. The chain is built from TRBV7-3 and TRBJ2-7, with 10 bases fitting TRBD2. V lost 1 base, J lost 2 bases, and 5 bases stayed unmatched. This CDR3 has 16 residues. Germline-derived CDR1 and CDR2 are SGHTA and FQGTGA. The CDR3 DNA reads as TGTGCCAGCAGCTTAAATCTAGCGGGAGCCCCCTACGAGCAGTACTTC. As protein: CASSLNLAGAPYEQYF.

This clonotype was picked up many times. The rearrangement joins TRBV28 to TRBJ1-5; 10 bases align to TRBD1. This CDR3 is 15 amino acids long. The germline V gene encodes CDR1 MDHEN and CDR2 SYDVKM. Trimming at V came to 5 bases and at J to 7 bases, leaving 8 bases not matched to a gene. The DNA of the CDR3 is TGTGCCAGCAGTCCCGACAGGGGGCTGAAACAGCCCCAGCATTTT. Its protein is CASSPDRGLKQPQHF.

V and J are TRBV29-1 and TRBJ2-3; 11 positions agree with TRBD2. Germline assignment: CDR1 SQVTM and CDR2 ANQGSEA. V lost 8 bases, J lost 3 bases, and 13 bases stayed unmatched. The CDR3 sequence is 16 residues long. The CDR3 DNA is TGCAGCTTGGCCGTGGGGGCTAGCGGGAGGACAGATACGCAGTATTTT. The encoded protein is CSLAVGASGRTDTQYF.

Concerning this clonotype itself: At one end, the junction sequence differs from germline, possibly due to a read error. The rearrangement uses TRBV15 and TRBJ2-3, with 9 nucleotides matching TRBD2. The V gene's germline CDR1 is LNHNV and CDR2 YYDKDF (reference sequence). CDR3 length: 15 amino acids. The CDR3 DNA reads as TGTGCCGCCAGCAGGCTAGCGGGGTCCACAGATACGCAGTATTTT. Translated, it gives CAASRLAGSTDTQYF.

This clonotype was seen ten or more times. The rearrangement uses TRBV28 and TRBJ2-7; 9 positions agree with TRBD1. Germline V gene sequence: CDR1 MDHEN, CDR2 SYDVKM. CDR3 length: 15 amino acids. J lost 4 bases, V lost 1 base, and 5 bases had no gene match. CDR3 sequence reads: CASSLLGTGLYEQYF. The CDR3 DNA reads as TGTGCCAGCAGTTTATTGGGGACAGGGTTGTACGAGCAGTACTTC.

Many counts were recorded for this clonotype. V is TRBV30 and J is TRBJ2-7; 8 bases are shared with TRBD2. CDR1 is GTSNPN and CDR2 is SVGIG in the germline V gene (reference sequence). V lost 5 bases to trimming and J lost 4 bases; unmatched junction nucleotides: 7. This CDR3 spans 13 amino acids. The DNA of the CDR3 is TGTGCCTGGTCAAGCGGGAGAAGTTACGAGCAGTACTTC. Translation: CAWSSGRSYEQYF.

In this sample, this clonotype turned up many times. The chain has TRBV2 and TRBJ1-4, with D hard to call. The CDR3 has 13 residues. Germline values: CDR1 SNHLY, CDR2 FYNNEI. The V end lost 5 bases, the J end lost 0 bases, and 4 bases lay between the germline ends. CDR3 residues: CASSYATNEKLFF. The CDR3 nucleotides are TGTGCCAGCAGTTATGCAACTAATGAAAAACTGTTTTTT.

This chain joins TRBV18 and TRBJ2-1, with D perhaps matching TRBD1 (5 bases). V lost 3 bases, J lost 2 bases, and 11 bases lay in between. Per the germline V gene, CDR1 is KGHSH and CDR2 is LQKENI. CDR3 size: 15 residues. Written as DNA, the CDR3 is TGTGCCAGCTCACCCACAGGCCCTGCCTACAATGAGCAGTTCTTC. The encoded protein is CASSPTGPAYNEQFF. The entire variable domain, with the rest obtained from reference TRBV18 and TRBJ2-1, is as follows: NAGVMQNPRHLVRRRGQEARLRCSPMKGHSHVYWYRQLPEEGLKFMVYLQKENIIDESGMPKERFSAEFPKEGPSILRIQQVVRGDSAAYFCASSPTGPAYNEQFFGPGTRLTVL.

This clonotype was seen ten or more times. This may arise from a read error, as a much more abundant clone is one base away. The rearrangement joins TRBV2 to TRBJ2-5; 15 bases align to TRBD2. CDR3 length: 20 residues. The germline V gene encodes CDR1 SNHLY and CDR2 FYNNEI. The CDR3 spells CATYRGWGLAGGGKQDTQYF. DNA of the CDR3: TGTGCCACCTACCGGGGGTGGGGACTAGCGGGAGGTGGGAAACAAGACACCCAGTACTTC. The whole variable domain, remainder taken from reference TRBV2 and TRBJ2-5, is EPEVTQTPSHQVTQMGQEVILRCVPISNHLYFYWYRQILGQKVEFLVSFYNNEISEKSEIFDDQFSVERPDGSNFTLKIRSTKLEDSAMYFCATYRGWGLAGGGKQDTQYFGPGTRLLVL.

This clonotype was detected many times. The rearrangement uses TRBV20-1 and TRBJ1-4; 9 bases align to TRBD1. The germline V gene encodes CDR1 DFQATT and CDR2 SNEGSKA (reference sequence). The trim removed 6 bases at V and 8 bases at J, leaving 13 bases unmatched. There are 15 residues in the CDR3. The CDR3 loop is CSALSDRGVGEKLFF. As DNA, the CDR3 is TGCAGTGCGCTCTCCGACAGGGGGGTTGGGGAAAAACTGTTTTTT.

Details on this clonotype: Mismatch with germline at one junction end may stem from a read error. This chain's CDR3 is CASSEAAGREQYF. CDR3 DNA: TGTGCCAGCAGCGAGGCCGCGGGCCGCGAGCAGTACTTC. The rearrangement links TRBV5-1 to TRBJ2-7, with D possibly matching TRBD2 (5 bases). Germline CDR1 reads SGHRS; CDR2 reads YFSETQ. The CDR3 covers 13 residues. Using reference TRBV5-1 and TRBJ2-7 for the parts outside the CDR3, the full variable domain is KAGVTQTPRYLIKTRGQQVTLSCSPISGHRSVSWYQQTPGQGLQFLFEYFSETQRNKGNFPGRFSGRQFSNSRSEMNVSTLELGDSALYLCASSEAAGREQYFGPGTRLTVT.

About this clonotype: A junction end diverges from the germline sequence, so it may reflect a read error. The J gene is TRBJ2-3, the V gene TRBV6-2 or TRBV6-3, with 12 bases lining up with TRBD2. The CDR3 runs 17 residues. The germline gives CDR1 MNHEY, CDR2 SVGEGT. In DNA form, the CDR3 reads TGTGCCAGCAGTCTACGACTAGCGGGAGTTGGGACAGGTACGCAGTATTTT. It codes for CASSLRLAGVGTGTQYF.

This clonotype was counted between two and nine times. As the CDR3 is not closed by the conserved phenylalanine or tryptophan, this likely results from a read error. The chain combines TRBV19 with TRBJ2-4, with D unclear. In germline, CDR1 is LNHDA, CDR2 SQIVND (reference sequence). The CDR3 consists of 16 residues. V was pared by 3 bases and J by 3 bases, with 15 bases between. In nucleotides, the CDR3 is TGTGCCAGTAGTATCGTTAATCGGGCCGACAAAAACATTCAGTACTCC. It codes for CASSIVNRADKNIQYS.

The rearrangement links TRBV2 to TRBJ2-2, with 8 positions matching TRBD2. The CDR3 spans 14 residues. Unmatched junction bases numbered 0, after V lost 4 bases and J lost 2 bases. Germline values: CDR1 SNHLY, CDR2 FYNNEI. This CDR3 is CASSGTSNTGELFF. The CDR3 DNA reads TGTGCCAGCAGTGGGACTAGCAACACCGGGGAGCTGTTTTTT.

This clonotype was counted ten times or more. This chain uses TRBV5-6 with TRBJ1-2; D remains unclear. Trimming removed 0 bases at V and 2 bases at J, with 8 bases between. CDR1 and CDR2 from the germline V gene are SGHDT and YYEEEE. This CDR3 is built from 14 residues. CDR3: CASSLDRTNYGYTF. The CDR3 nucleotides are TGTGCCAGCAGCTTGGACAGAACGAACTATGGCTACACCTTC.

This clonotype was seen repeatedly, ten times or more. V gene TRBV3-1 combines with J gene TRBJ2-3; D gene unclear. Germline lookup yields CDR1 LGHDT and CDR2 YNNKEL (reference sequence). V was shortened by 1 base and J by 6 bases, with 5 bases between the two germline ends. The CDR3 has 12 residues. The CDR3 here is CASSQVYDTQYF. The CDR3, as DNA: TGTGCCAGCAGCCAAGTATACGATACGCAGTATTTT.